This T cell receptor beta chain comes out of a study of T cell repertoires in cytomegalovirus infection. At the level of the study: It can be stated that public TCR beta signatures indicated CMV infection as well as a matching HLA type. Study observations and caveats: Dominant in the ex vivo response were TCR beta clonotypes restricted by HLA-C and specific for CMV. Based on cumulative public TCR beta family frequency, carriers of CMV plus the relevant HLA were identified.

CDR3 length: 14 residues. The germline gives CDR1 SGHTA, CDR2 FQGNSA. The J segment lost 3 bases and the V segment lost 3 bases, leaving 2 bases of the junction unmatched. As concerns this clonotype: Its antigen is undetermined.

TCRdb recomputed calls from the reads with MiXCR, one row per CDR3 protein. Here the sample spans fewer than 650,000 distinct CDR3 sequences, almost 40% being singletons. The chain uses TRBV7-2 and TRBJ2-7; TRBD2 matches at 10 bases. This sequence originates from a human donor in good health (CMV status not recorded). Some clones in this sample may be carry-over from other donors' samples. The sequencing here drew on cultured PBMCs, taken from culture after CMV antigen stimulation. CDR3 sequence: CASSFTSGDYEQYF. The CDR3 DNA is TGTGCCAGCAGCTTTACTAGCGGGGACTACGAGCAGTACTTC. The full variable domain, with the rest looked up from reference TRBV7-2 and TRBJ2-7, is GAGVSQSPSNKVTEKGKDVELRCDPISGHTALYWYRQSLGQGLEFLIYFQGNSAPDKSGLPSDRFSAERTGGSVSTLTIQRTQQEDSAVYLCASSFTSGDYEQYFGPGTRLTVT.